This passage covers 3 T cell receptor beta chains from one sample sequenced in a study of technical replicates of blood from four donors. Sequencing was performed with immunoSEQ multiplex PCR; in TCRdb, only in-frame clones are kept and a portion is missing. The data hold roughly 100,000 clones, with more than 90% observed a single time. Sequencing was done on a sample of T cells isolated from PBMCs. These receptors all come from a human donor in good health.

This sequence joins TRBV11-2 and TRBJ1-5, with D unresolved. CDR1 SGHAT and CDR2 FQNNGV come from the germline V gene. The CDR3 extends over 14 amino acids. The V end lost 1 base, the J end lost 3 bases, and 7 bases lay between the germline ends. CDR3 coding DNA: TGTGCCAGCAGCTTAGGTACTGCCAATCAGCCCCAGCATTTT. Protein: CASSLGTANQPQHF. The whole variable domain, filled in from reference TRBV11-2 and TRBJ1-5, reads EAGVAQSPRYKIIEKRQSVAFWCNPISGHATLYWYQQILGQGPKLLIQFQNNGVVDDSQLPKDRFSAERLKGVDSTLKIQPAKLEDSAVYLCASSLGTANQPQHFGDGTRLSIL.

A single count supports this clone. This chain connects TRBV11-2 to TRBJ2-7, with TRBD1 as a possible D gene (5 bases). Germline V gene data show CDR1 as SGHAT and CDR2 as FQNNGV. This CDR3 is 15 amino acids long. The V end was cut by 4 bases, the J end by 0 bases, with 13 bases between. The chain's CDR3 is CASSYVGVGSYEQYF. The CDR3 DNA follows: TGTGCCAGCAGCTACGTAGGGGTAGGCTCCTACGAGCAGTACTTC.

The chain carries TRBV14 and TRBJ2-1; possibly TRBD1 for D (5 bases). This CDR3 comprises 17 residues. Germline CDR1 SGHDN, CDR2 FVKESK. V was shortened by 4 bases and J by 2 bases, with 18 bases between the two germline ends. For the CDR3, the DNA is TGTGCCAGCAGCCCGAGTTTAGGGGCAGGTACCTACAATGAGCAGTTCTTC. This codes for CASSPSLGAGTYNEQFF.